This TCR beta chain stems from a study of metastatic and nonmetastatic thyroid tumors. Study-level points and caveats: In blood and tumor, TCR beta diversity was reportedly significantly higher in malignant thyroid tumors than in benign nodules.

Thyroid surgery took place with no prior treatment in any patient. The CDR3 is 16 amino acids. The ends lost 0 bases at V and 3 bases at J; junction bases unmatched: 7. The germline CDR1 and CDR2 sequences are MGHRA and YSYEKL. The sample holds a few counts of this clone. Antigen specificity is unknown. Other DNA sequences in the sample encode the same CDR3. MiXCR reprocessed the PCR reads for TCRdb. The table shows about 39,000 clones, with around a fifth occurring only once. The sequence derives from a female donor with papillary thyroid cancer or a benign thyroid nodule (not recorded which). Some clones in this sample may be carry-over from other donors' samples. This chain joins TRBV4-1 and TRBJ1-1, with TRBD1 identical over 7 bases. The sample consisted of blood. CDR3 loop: CASSQDPVGGDTEAFF. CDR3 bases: TGCGCCAGCAGCCAAGACCCCGTAGGGGGCGACACTGAAGCTTTCTTT.